The 23 T cell receptor beta chains listed next were all sequenced from one sample in a study of T cell responses to AZD1222 COVID-19 vaccine. Using immunoSEQ multiplex PCR, the repertoire was profiled, and TCRdb retains in-frame clones only, with some absent. The sample lists approximately 210,000 clones, 91% seen once, with around 3.6% in the top ten. The sample in question was peripheral blood, obtained 28 days after the second AZD1222 dose. The source is an adult who received the AZD1222 COVID-19 vaccine.

The chain joins TRBV19 to TRBJ1-2; maybe TRBD1 (6 bases). The CDR3 extends over 14 amino acids. Germline V CDR1 and CDR2: LNHDA, SQIVND (reference sequence). Between the trimmed V and J ends, which lost 3 bases and 8 bases, there was a span of 16 bases. The CDR3 DNA is TGTGCCAGTAGTATCACCGGGACACTTGGGGGCTACACCTTC. Protein sequence: CASSITGTLGGYTF.

V and J are TRBV18 and TRBJ2-6; no firm D call. The ends were cut back, 4 bases at V and 1 base at J, with 14 bases in the middle. Looked up from germline, CDR1 is KGHSH and CDR2 is LQKENI. The CDR3 extends over 17 amino acids. CDR3 DNA sequence: TGTGCCAGCTCACTCGCCCTTCCCAAGTCTGGGGCCAACGTCCTGACTTTC. Translation: CASSLALPKSGANVLTF.

The V call is TRBV3-1 (or the pseudogene TRBV3-2), the J call TRBJ1-1; TRBD1 matches 8 bases. The germline V gene encodes CDR1 LGHDT and CDR2 YNNKEL (reference sequence). This CDR3 has 14 residues. V gave up 3 bases and J gave up 4 bases; unmatched junction bases: 4. The CDR3 DNA sequence: TGTGCCAGCAGCCAGGACAGGGTATTCACTGAAGCTTTCTTT. This codes for CASSQDRVFTEAFF.

This chain uses TRBV7-2 with TRBJ2-7; unclear D gene. Germline values: CDR1 SGHTA, CDR2 FQGNSA. This CDR3 is built from 11 residues. The germline V and J ends were trimmed by 7 bases and 2 bases, with 6 bases remaining between them. In DNA form, the CDR3 reads TGTGCCAGCACCTCGGCCTACGAGCAGTACTTC. It codes for CASTSAYEQYF.

The rearrangement uses TRBV27 and TRBJ2-1; D possibly uses TRBD1 or TRBD2 (6 bases each). CDR1 and CDR2 (germline): MNHEY, SMNVEV (reference sequence). This CDR3 is 17 amino acids long. V was pared by 3 bases and J by 0 bases, with 15 bases between. DNA for the CDR3: TGTGCCAGCAGTTTCAGGTTGGGGGGCGCCTCCTACAATGAGCAGTTCTTC. Residues: CASSFRLGGASYNEQFF.

The chain is built from TRBV28 and TRBJ1-5; 10 nucleotides match TRBD1. The CDR3 is 15 amino acids. V trimming: 4 bases; J trimming: 6 bases; junction bases outside the gene matches: 6. Per germline, CDR1 MDHEN and CDR2 SYDVKM. CDR3: CASSSWDRGGQPQHF. Written as DNA, the CDR3 is TGTGCCAGCAGTTCCTGGGACAGGGGCGGTCAGCCCCAGCATTTT.

The rearrangement uses TRBV7-2 and TRBJ2-1; TRBD2 agrees at 13 bases. Germline assignment: CDR1 SGHTA and CDR2 FQGNSA. V gave up 7 bases and J gave up 9 bases; unmatched junction bases: 9. There are 15 residues in the CDR3. The CDR3 nucleotides are TGTGCCAGCACCCGGACTAGCGGGAGCCGGGGTGAGCAGTTCTTC. This encodes CASTRTSGSRGEQFF.

The gene calls are TRBV7-9 and TRBJ2-7; D not certain. Germline lookup yields CDR1 SEHNR and CDR2 FQNEAQ (reference sequence). The CDR3 covers 14 residues. The V end was cut by 6 bases, the J end by 2 bases, with 14 bases between. The chain's CDR3 is CASSFVAETYEQYF. The CDR3 bases are TGTGCCAGCAGTTTTGTGGCGGAGACCTACGAGCAGTACTTC.

This chain uses TRBV11-2 with TRBJ2-1; a weak D match, TRBD1 (5 bases). The CDR3 sequence is 13 residues long. Germline-derived CDR1 and CDR2 are SGHAT and FQNNGV. Trimming took off 4 bases at V and 3 bases at J, with 7 bases between the two ends. The CDR3 nucleotides read TGTGCCAGCAGCTCTCAGGGCTACAATGAGCAGTTCTTC. This encodes CASSSQGYNEQFF.

The genes are TRBV5-6 and TRBJ1-1; D ambiguous. The germline CDR1 and CDR2 sequences are SGHDT and YYEEEE. The CDR3 runs 15 residues. V lost 1 base to trimming and J lost 1 base, with 11 bases between them. CDR3 sequence: CASSLSLIRNTEAFF. The CDR3 DNA reads TGTGCCAGCAGCTTGTCCTTGATTCGGAACACTGAAGCTTTCTTT.

The chain couples TRBV28 to TRBJ2-5, with a weak D call TRBD2 (6 bases). Per the germline V gene, CDR1 is MDHEN and CDR2 is SYDVKM. This CDR3 spans 12 amino acids. With 9 bases removed from V and 7 bases from J, the gap between germline ends came to 15 bases. CDR3 amino acids: CASPSAGGTQYF. The CDR3 nucleotides are TGTGCCAGTCCTAGCGCTGGGGGGACCCAGTACTTC.

The CDR3 loop is CASSEASGSYNEQFF. In DNA, the CDR3 is TGTGCCAGCAGTGAAGCTAGCGGGTCCTACAATGAGCAGTTCTTC. The chain combines TRBV6-1 with TRBJ2-1, with 7 nucleotides matching TRBD2. Germline V gene lookup returns CDR1 MNHNS and CDR2 SASEGT. The CDR3 is 15 amino acids. The trim removed 0 bases at V and 1 base at J, leaving 0 bases unmatched.

This chain uses TRBV5-1 with TRBJ2-1; 10 nucleotides line up with TRBD1. The CDR3 has 15 residues. CDR1 is SGHRS, CDR2 YFSETQ, per germline. With V trimmed by 3 bases and J by 7 bases, 7 bases remained unmatched. CDR3 amino acids: CASSSLGQGGNEQFF. CDR3 DNA: TGCGCCAGCAGCTCTCTAGGACAGGGGGGAAATGAGCAGTTCTTC.

A remark on this clone: A read error may produce the germline difference seen at one junction end. This chain joins TRBV5-4 and TRBJ1-5; 7 bases agree with TRBD1. Per germline, CDR1 SGHNT and CDR2 YYREEE (reference sequence). The CDR3 has 15 amino acids. The CDR3 loop is CASSNGGTVIEDTDF. For the CDR3, the DNA is TGTGCCAGCAGTAATGGGGGGACAGTGATTGAAGATACGGATTTT.

The rearrangement links TRBV9 to TRBJ2-1; D uncertain. In germline, CDR1 is SGDLS, CDR2 YYNGEE. V was shortened by 0 bases and J by 4 bases, with 14 bases between the two germline ends. The CDR3 extends over 16 amino acids. CDR3 loop: CASSVEYNRYYNEQFF. CDR3 nucleotides: TGTGCCAGCAGCGTAGAGTATAATAGGTATTACAATGAGCAGTTCTTC.

The V gene is TRBV19, the J gene TRBJ1-3; perhaps TRBD1 as D (5 bases). The V gene's germline CDR1 is LNHDA and CDR2 SQIVND (reference sequence). Trimming shortened V by 0 bases and J by 4 bases, and 10 bases separated the two germline ends. This CDR3 region has 15 residues. CDR3 sequence: CASSIDPGRGNTIYF. As DNA, the CDR3 is TGTGCCAGTAGTATAGATCCAGGGAGGGGAAACACCATATATTTT.

V and J are TRBV3-1 (or the pseudogene TRBV3-2) and TRBJ2-1; 9 nucleotides agree with TRBD2. Trimming at V came to 5 bases and at J to 4 bases, leaving 12 bases not matched to a gene. This CDR3 has 17 residues. CDR1 is LGHDT and CDR2 is YNNKEL in the germline V gene (reference sequence). This CDR3 is CASSSSVGGRGYNEQFF. The CDR3, as DNA: TGTGCCAGCAGCAGCAGTGTGGGCGGGAGGGGGTACAATGAGCAGTTCTTC.

In this sample, this clone turned up once. The V gene is TRBV25-1, the J gene TRBJ1-3, with D unclear. V lost 1 base to trimming and J lost 4 bases, with 20 bases between them. This CDR3 is built from 18 residues. The germline CDR1 and CDR2 sequences are MGHDK and SYGVNS. The CDR3 DNA reads as TGTGCCAGCAGTGAATGGGTCCCGGGAGGAACGCGCGGAAACACCATATATTTT. Translated, it gives CASSEWVPGGTRGNTIYF.

This clone was recorded a few times. The chain has TRBV27 and TRBJ2-2; the D gene is possibly TRBD2 (5 bases). The V end lost 4 bases, the J end lost 3 bases, and 6 bases lay between the germline ends. Germline V lookup: CDR1 MNHEY, CDR2 SMNVEV (reference sequence). The CDR3 totals 13 residues. The CDR3 DNA reads TGTGCCAGCAGTTCGCGGGACACCGGGGAGCTGTTTTTT. This sequence encodes CASSSRDTGELFF.

The rearrangement joins TRBV18 to TRBJ1-5; D remains unclear. Trimming removed 2 bases at V and 0 bases at J, with 8 bases between. Germline CDR1 KGHSH, CDR2 LQKENI. CDR3 length equals 15 residues. CDR3 in DNA: TGTGCCAGCTCACCAACTGACCGTAGCAATCAGCCCCAGCATTTT. As protein: CASSPTDRSNQPQHF.

This sequence joins TRBV6-5 and TRBJ1-5, with D perhaps matching TRBD1 (6 bases). Per germline, CDR1 MNHEY and CDR2 SVGAGI. Trimming took off 5 bases at V and 1 base at J, with 12 bases between the two ends. The CDR3 spans 15 residues. CDR3 region: CASSPGVMSNQPQHF. Here the CDR3 DNA reads TGTGCCAGCAGTCCAGGGGTTATGAGCAATCAGCCCCAGCATTTT.

The gene calls are TRBV7-8 and TRBJ1-2; 9 nucleotides line up with TRBD1. The CDR3 has 14 residues. Germline values: CDR1 SGHVS, CDR2 FQNEAQ. V lost 6 bases to trimming and J lost 6 bases; unmatched junction nucleotides: 8. In nucleotides, the CDR3 is TGTGCCAGCAGTCGACAGGGGGGTCTGGATGGCTACACCTTC. Its protein is CASSRQGGLDGYTF.

The chain carries TRBV4-1 and TRBJ1-1, with 7 bases aligning to TRBD1. V shed 3 bases and J 3 bases; nucleotides not matched to a gene: 19. The germline CDR1 and CDR2 sequences are MGHRA and YSYEKL. The CDR3 covers 19 residues. CDR3 region: CASSHGEGRGLGVHTEAFF. DNA for the CDR3: TGCGCCAGCAGCCACGGAGAGGGCAGGGGGTTGGGGGTGCACACTGAAGCTTTCTTT.